This is a list of T cell receptor beta chains from one sample in a study of cytomegalovirus exposure and HLA in healthy donors. The protocol was immunoSEQ multiplex PCR, while the TCRdb copy is restricted to in-frame clones and leaves out a portion. The profile covers about 200,000 clones, with about 82% appearing a single time and around 2.8% taken by the ten largest. The sample consisted of PBMCs. These receptor sequences come from a man aged 30 to 39 in good health and CMV-seronegative. The CDR3 runs from the conserved cysteine through the conserved F or W. A D gene is named only where the DNA matches it firmly. Expanded clones get a size class; other rows say once, few or many, or leave the size out.

cdr3_aa: CASSLLAGQETQYF; cdr3_nt: TGTGCCAGCAGCCTTCTAGCGGGTCAAGAGACCCAGTACTTC; d_call: TRBD2; clone_size: few; v_call: TRBV7-9; j_call: TRBJ2-5
cdr3_aa: CASRTLGTGGVQPQHF; cdr3_nt: TGTGCCAGCAGGACCTTAGGGACAGGGGGCGTGCAGCCCCAGCATTTT; d_call: TRBD1; clone_size: .; v_call: TRBV28; j_call: TRBJ1-5
cdr3_aa: CASSPSTRKNEKLFF; cdr3_nt: TGCGCCAGCAGTCCATCGACAAGGAAAAATGAAAAACTGTTTTTT; d_call: .; clone_size: .; v_call: TRBV23-1; j_call: TRBJ1-4
cdr3_aa: CASSVVAMRLAASYEQYF; cdr3_nt: TGTGCCAGCAGTGTAGTGGCGATGAGATTAGCGGCCTCCTACGAGCAGTACTTC; d_call: .; clone_size: .; v_call: TRBV6-1; j_call: TRBJ2-7
cdr3_aa: CASSSQGGYGYTF; cdr3_nt: TGTGCCAGCAGTTCGCAGGGAGGCTATGGCTACACCTTC; d_call: .; clone_size: once; v_call: TRBV28; j_call: TRBJ1-2
cdr3_aa: CASSLAFMNTEAFF; cdr3_nt: TGTGCCAGCAGCTTAGCTTTCATGAACACTGAAGCTTTCTTT; d_call: .; clone_size: .; v_call: TRBV7-8; j_call: TRBJ1-1
cdr3_aa: CASSLRGTNEQFF; cdr3_nt: TGCGCCAGCAGCTTGCGGGGGACCAATGAGCAGTTCTTC; d_call: .; clone_size: few; v_call: TRBV5-1; j_call: TRBJ2-1
cdr3_aa: CASRSRQGDYGYTF; cdr3_nt: TGTGCCAGCAGGTCCAGACAGGGGGACTATGGCTACACCTTC; d_call: TRBD1; clone_size: .; v_call: TRBV9; j_call: TRBJ1-2
cdr3_aa: CASSSLAGGPVDTQYF; cdr3_nt: TGTGCCAGCAGTTCACTAGCGGGGGGGCCGGTCGATACGCAGTATTTT; d_call: TRBD2; clone_size: .; v_call: TRBV6-5; j_call: TRBJ2-3
cdr3_aa: CASGFPRGGRLNTGELFF; cdr3_nt: TGTGCCAGCGGGTTTCCCCGGGGGGGCCGTTTGAACACCGGGGAGCTGTTTTTT; d_call: TRBD2; clone_size: .; v_call: TRBV9; j_call: TRBJ2-2
cdr3_aa: CASSLGSSYNSPLHF; cdr3_nt: TGCGCCAGCAGCTTAGGGAGCTCCTATAATTCACCCCTCCACTTT; d_call: .; clone_size: .; v_call: TRBV5-1; j_call: TRBJ1-6
cdr3_aa: CASSHGGVLYF; cdr3_nt: TGTGCCAGCAGCCACGGGGGGGTTTTGTACTTC; d_call: TRBD2; clone_size: .; v_call: TRBV11-2; j_call: TRBJ2-4
cdr3_aa: CASSFSGTSTYEQYF; cdr3_nt: TGTGCCAGCAGTTTTAGCGGGACCTCTACCTACGAGCAGTACTTC; d_call: TRBD2; clone_size: few; v_call: TRBV6-1; j_call: TRBJ2-7
cdr3_aa: CASSVEGSHNSPLHF; cdr3_nt: TGTGCCAGTTCTGTGGAGGGGTCGCATAATTCACCCCTCCACTTT; d_call: .; clone_size: .; v_call: TRBV18; j_call: TRBJ1-6
cdr3_aa: CSSTHRVGAVGDTQYF; cdr3_nt: TGTTCCAGCACTCATAGGGTGGGGGCCGTTGGTGATACGCAGTATTTT; d_call: .; clone_size: .; v_call: TRBV7-9; j_call: TRBJ2-3
cdr3_aa: CASSPAGGSYEQYF; cdr3_nt: TGTGCCAGCAGTCCAGCGGGGGGATCCTACGAGCAGTACTTC; d_call: TRBD2; clone_size: .; v_call: TRBV7-9; j_call: TRBJ2-7
cdr3_aa: CASSLPTGGRSTEAFF; cdr3_nt: TGTGCCAGCAGTTTACCCACAGGGGGCCGGAGCACTGAAGCTTTCTTT; d_call: TRBD1; clone_size: .; v_call: TRBV28; j_call: TRBJ1-1